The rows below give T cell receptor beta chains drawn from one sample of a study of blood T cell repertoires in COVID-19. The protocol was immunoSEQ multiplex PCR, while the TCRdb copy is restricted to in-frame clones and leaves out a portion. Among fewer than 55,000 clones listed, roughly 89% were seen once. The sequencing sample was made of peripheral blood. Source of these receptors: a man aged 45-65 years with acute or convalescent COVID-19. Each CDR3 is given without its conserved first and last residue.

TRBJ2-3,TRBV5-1,ASSTWGRSTDTQY
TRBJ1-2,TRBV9,ASSLGQGNYDGYT
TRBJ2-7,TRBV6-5,ASRRLAGSYEQY
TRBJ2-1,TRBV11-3,ASSLAGESYNEQF
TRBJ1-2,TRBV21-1,ASSKNGGYGYT
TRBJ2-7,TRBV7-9,ASSDRQDYEQY
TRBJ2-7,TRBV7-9,ASSLRTGTSVEQY
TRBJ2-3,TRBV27,ASNKQGRTDTQY
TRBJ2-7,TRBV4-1,ASSQEPGGSSYEQY
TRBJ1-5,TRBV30,AWADSTTGPQH
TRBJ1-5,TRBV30,AWSFRQGGNQPQH
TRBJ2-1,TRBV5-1,ASSFSGSPGKYNEQF
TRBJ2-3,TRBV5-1,ASSFPTGGTDTQY
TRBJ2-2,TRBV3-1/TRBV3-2,ASSQARTGGSGELF
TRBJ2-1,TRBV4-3,ASSQGGREGNEQF
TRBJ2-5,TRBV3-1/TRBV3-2,ASSQGARGETQY
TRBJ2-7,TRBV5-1,ASKLTGSYEQY
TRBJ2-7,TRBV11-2,ASSLMSASYEQY
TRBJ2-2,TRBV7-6,ASSPSGTGTGELF
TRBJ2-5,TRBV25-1,ASSAQYPGQQETQY
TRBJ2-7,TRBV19,ASSIGHRELWSHEQY
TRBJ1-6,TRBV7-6,ASSSSSGSPLH
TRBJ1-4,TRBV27,ASRGPGTGSKKLF
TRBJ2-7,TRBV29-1,SVADGASGEQY
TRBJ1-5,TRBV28,ASSLASQPQH